This T cell receptor (beta chain) was identified in a study of T cells in localized non-small cell lung cancer (dated by TCRdb to about 2020). The study in broad terms: The study examined T cell repertoires in approximately 240 patients with early-stage NSCLC and compared tumors with uninvolved tumor-adjacent lungs. The cohort comprised approximately 240 treatment-naïve NSCLC patients with resected, localized lung tumors. A mean age of around 69 years was recorded for the NSCLC patients, of whom some 130 were male and more than 95 were female. The research as a whole found: Because multi-region tumor sequencing was not done, intratumor heterogeneity could not be ruled out. Longer overall survival was associated with higher blood T cell density, whereas shorter survival was associated with higher adjacent-lung clonality. A median of approximately 55 of the top 100 tumor clones were detected in paired uninvolved adjacent lung, and some 28 of these tumor clones were also found among the top 100 clones of the paired uninvolved adjacent lung. Uninvolved tumor-adjacent lung showed the highest T cell clonality, higher than tumor, which suggests more focused antigenic responses in the uninvolved tumor-adjacent lung. Because the study design was exploratory, TCR variables were selected using unadjusted p-values without false-discovery rate correction.

At diagnosis, peripheral blood, uninvolved tumor-adjacent lung and tumor were collected and stored as a combination of fresh-frozen and FFPE material. For TCR repertoire profiling, blood samples were analyzed in the form of peripheral blood mononuclear cells. In the case of this clone: It lacks a known antigen. No per-base quality is available; no much larger clone lies one base away.

The CDR1 and CDR2 encoded by the germline V gene are SGDLS and YYNGEE. The cysteine opens and the phenylalanine closes a CDR3 of 16 amino acids. Solely the CDR3 DNA is kept, with 48 bases framed from the first base. The V end loses 0 bases and the J end loses 1 base, and a stretch of 13 bases separates them. The immunoSEQ Assay was used to sequence TCR beta CDR3 regions from DNA. The original pipeline was this. T cell density was computed as TCR beta template counts normalized to usable DNA estimated by amplifying housekeeping genes. Richness was estimated with the preseqR package, extrapolating to 400,000 templates for PBMC samples and 120,000 templates for tissue samples. Clonality was defined by subtracting Pielou's evenness from one. Tissue-enriched TCRs were identified by differential abundance testing using productive amino-acid clonotypes, minimum total count 5 and alpha 0.1. The Jaccard Index and the Morisita Overlap Index were used to quantify repertoire overlap between compartments. GLIPH grouped TCR beta CDR3s together with public tetramer-defined viral CDR3s, and a viral motif had to include at least three viral sequences and show V-gene enrichment. TCRdb limited this immuneACCESS table to in-frame rearrangements with V and J called. A share of clones is missing; checked studies link under half to unresolved V genes, and the rest is unexplained. V and J calls plus clone size are reproduced from that table; the DNA served to infer D and trimming. This sample gives 45,000 to 65,000 clones in total; roughly 80% of them show up just once. The ten largest clonotypes hold more than 4% of the sample.

Source: PBMCs, taken before any cancer treatment. This receptor was obtained from a woman aged 40 to 75 with stage II lung adenocarcinoma. The chain is encoded by TRBV9 joined to TRBJ1-2; a weak D assignment points to TRBD1 (6 bases agree). This receptor has the CDR3 CASSVGDRNYNYGYTF. The bases read TGTGCCAGCAGCGTAGGAGACAGGAATTATAACTATGGCTACACCTTC.